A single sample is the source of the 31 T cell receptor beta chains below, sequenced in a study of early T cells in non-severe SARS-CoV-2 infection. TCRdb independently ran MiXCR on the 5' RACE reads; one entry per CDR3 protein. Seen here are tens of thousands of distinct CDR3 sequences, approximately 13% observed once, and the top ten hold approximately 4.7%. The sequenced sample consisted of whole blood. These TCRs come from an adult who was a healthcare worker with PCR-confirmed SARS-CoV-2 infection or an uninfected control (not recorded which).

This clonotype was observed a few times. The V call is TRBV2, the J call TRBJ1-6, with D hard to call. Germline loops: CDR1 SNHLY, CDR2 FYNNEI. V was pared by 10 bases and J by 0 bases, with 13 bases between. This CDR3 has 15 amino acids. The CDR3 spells CATPEGSSYNSPLHF. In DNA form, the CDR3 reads TGTGCCACCCCCGAAGGTAGCTCCTATAATTCACCCCTCCACTTT.

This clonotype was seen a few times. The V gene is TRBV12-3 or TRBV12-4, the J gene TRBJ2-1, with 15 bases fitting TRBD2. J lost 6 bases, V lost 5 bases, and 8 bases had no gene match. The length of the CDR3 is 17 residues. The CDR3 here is CASSLLTGLAGGNEQFF. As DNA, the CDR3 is TGTGCCAGCAGTCTGCTAACGGGACTAGCGGGGGGCAATGAGCAGTTCTTC.

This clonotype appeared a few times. The CDR3 region has the DNA TGTGCCAGCAGCCAGGCACCCGCCTACGAGCAGTACTTC. Its translation is CASSQAPAYEQYF. The chain carries TRBV3-1 and TRBJ2-7; D call uncertain. The CDR3 consists of 13 residues. Germline V gene data show CDR1 as LGHDT and CDR2 as YNNKEL (reference sequence). Trimming stripped 3 bases from V and 2 bases from J, with 8 bases between.

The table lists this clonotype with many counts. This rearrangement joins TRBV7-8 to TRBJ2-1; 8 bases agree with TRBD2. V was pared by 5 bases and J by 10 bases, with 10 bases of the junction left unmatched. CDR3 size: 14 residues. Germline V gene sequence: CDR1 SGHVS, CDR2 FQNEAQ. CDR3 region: CASSLSGVLGEQFF. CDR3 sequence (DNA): TGTGCCAGCAGCCTTAGCGGGGTCCTCGGGGAGCAGTTCTTC.

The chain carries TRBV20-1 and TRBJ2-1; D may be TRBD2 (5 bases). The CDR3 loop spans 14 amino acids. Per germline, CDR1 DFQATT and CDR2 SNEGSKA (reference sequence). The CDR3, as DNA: TGCGGAGTGGTCGGGATAGCGCTTTACAATGAGCAGTTCTTC. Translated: CGVVGIALYNEQFF.

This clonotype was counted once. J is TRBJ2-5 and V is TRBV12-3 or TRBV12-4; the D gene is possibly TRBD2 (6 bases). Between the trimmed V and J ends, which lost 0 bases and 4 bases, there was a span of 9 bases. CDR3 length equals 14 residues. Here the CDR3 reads CASSLAGLGETQYF. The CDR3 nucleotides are TGTGCCAGCAGTTTAGCGGGACTCGGAGAGACCCAGTACTTC.

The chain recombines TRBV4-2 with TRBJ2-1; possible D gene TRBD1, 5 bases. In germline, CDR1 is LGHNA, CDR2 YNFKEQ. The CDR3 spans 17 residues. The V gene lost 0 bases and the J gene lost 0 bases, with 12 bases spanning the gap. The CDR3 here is CASSQDWTTSSYNEQFF. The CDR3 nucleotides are TGTGCCAGCAGCCAAGACTGGACAACGAGCTCCTACAATGAGCAGTTCTTC.

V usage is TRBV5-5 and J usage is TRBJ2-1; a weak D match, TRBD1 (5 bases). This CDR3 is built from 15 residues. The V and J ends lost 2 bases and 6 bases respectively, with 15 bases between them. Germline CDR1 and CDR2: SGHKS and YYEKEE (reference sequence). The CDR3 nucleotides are TGTGCCAGCAGCTTTCAGGGCCAAGGGGTCAATGAGCAGTTCTTC. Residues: CASSFQGQGVNEQFF.

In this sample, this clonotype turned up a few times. For the CDR3, the DNA is TGCAGTGCTAAGTACCACGCAAACTATAATTCACCCCTCCACTTT. Translating it yields CSAKYHANYNSPLHF. The chain recombines TRBV20-1 with TRBJ1-6; D is uncertain. CDR1 is DFQATT, CDR2 SNEGSKA, per germline (reference sequence). Trimming left V 4 bases short and J 3 bases short, with 13 bases between. This CDR3 contains 15 residues.

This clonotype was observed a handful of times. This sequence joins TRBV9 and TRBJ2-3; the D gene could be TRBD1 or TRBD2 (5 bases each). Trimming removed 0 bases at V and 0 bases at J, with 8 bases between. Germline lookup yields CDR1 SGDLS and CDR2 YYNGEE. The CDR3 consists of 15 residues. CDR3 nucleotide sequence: TGTGCCAGCAGCGTAGGGGGGTCTAGCACAGATACGCAGTATTTT. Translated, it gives CASSVGGSSTDTQYF.

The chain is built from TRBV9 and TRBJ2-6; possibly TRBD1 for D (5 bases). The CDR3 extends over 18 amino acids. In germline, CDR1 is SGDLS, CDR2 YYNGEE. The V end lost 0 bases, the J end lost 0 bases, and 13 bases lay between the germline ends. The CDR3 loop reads CASSVDPDTPSGANVLTF. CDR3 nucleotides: TGTGCCAGCAGCGTAGATCCGGACACCCCCTCTGGGGCCAACGTCCTGACTTTC.

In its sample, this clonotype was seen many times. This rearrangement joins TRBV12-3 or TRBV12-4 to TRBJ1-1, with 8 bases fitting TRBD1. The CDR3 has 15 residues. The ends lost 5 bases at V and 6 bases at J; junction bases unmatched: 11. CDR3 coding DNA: TGTGCCAGCAGTCTCATGGACAGGGAGGGTGCTGAAGCTTTCTTT. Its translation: CASSLMDREGAEAFF.

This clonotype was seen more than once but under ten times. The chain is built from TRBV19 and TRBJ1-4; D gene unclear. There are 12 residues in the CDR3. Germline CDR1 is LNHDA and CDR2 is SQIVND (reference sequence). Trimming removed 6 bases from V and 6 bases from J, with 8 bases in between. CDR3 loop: CASRRPDEKLFF. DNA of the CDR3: TGTGCCAGTAGACGGCCTGATGAAAAACTGTTTTTT. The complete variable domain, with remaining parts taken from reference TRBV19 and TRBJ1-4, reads DGGITQSPKYLFRKEGQNVTLSCEQNLNHDAMYWYRQDPGQGLRLIYYSQIVNDFQKGDIAEGYSVSREKKESFPLTVTSAQKNPTAFYLCASRRPDEKLFFGSGTQLSVL.

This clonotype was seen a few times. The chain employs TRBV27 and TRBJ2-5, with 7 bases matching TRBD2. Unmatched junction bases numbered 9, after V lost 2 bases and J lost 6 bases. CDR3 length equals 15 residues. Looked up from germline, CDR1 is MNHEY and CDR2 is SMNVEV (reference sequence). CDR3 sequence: CASSLMGRGGQTQYF. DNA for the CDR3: TGTGCCAGCAGTTTAATGGGGAGGGGCGGGCAGACCCAGTACTTC.

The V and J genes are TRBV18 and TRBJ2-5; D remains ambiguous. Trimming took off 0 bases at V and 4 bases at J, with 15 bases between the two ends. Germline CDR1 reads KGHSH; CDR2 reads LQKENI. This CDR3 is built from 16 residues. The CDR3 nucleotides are TGTGCCAGCTCACCACCGTTAACTACTATTGGAGAGACCCAGTACTTC. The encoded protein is CASSPPLTTIGETQYF.

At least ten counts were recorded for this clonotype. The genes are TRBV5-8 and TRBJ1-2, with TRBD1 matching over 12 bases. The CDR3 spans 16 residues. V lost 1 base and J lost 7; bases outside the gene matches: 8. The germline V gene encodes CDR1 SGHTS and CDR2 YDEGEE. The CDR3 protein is CASSLYVGQGASGYTF. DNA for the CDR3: TGTGCCAGCAGCTTGTATGTGGGACAGGGGGCCTCTGGCTACACCTTC.

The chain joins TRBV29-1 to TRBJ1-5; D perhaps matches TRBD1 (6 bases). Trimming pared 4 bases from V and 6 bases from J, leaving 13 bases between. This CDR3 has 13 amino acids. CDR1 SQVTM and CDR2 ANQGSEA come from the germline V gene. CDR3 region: CSVAQGVGQPQHF. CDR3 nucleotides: TGCAGCGTTGCACAGGGCGTGGGTCAGCCCCAGCATTTT.

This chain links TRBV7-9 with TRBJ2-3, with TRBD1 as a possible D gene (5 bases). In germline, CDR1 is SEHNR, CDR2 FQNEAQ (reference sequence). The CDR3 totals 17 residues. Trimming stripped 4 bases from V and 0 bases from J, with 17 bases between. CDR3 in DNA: TGTGCCAGCAGCTCCAGGGATTGGGCAGGGAGCACAGATACGCAGTATTTT. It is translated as CASSSRDWAGSTDTQYF.

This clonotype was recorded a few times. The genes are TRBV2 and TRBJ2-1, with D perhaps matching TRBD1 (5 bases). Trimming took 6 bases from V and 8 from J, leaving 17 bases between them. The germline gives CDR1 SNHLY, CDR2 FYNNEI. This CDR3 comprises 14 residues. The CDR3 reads CASRRDQGGDEQFF. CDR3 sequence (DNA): TGTGCCAGCAGAAGAGATCAGGGTGGCGATGAGCAGTTCTTC.

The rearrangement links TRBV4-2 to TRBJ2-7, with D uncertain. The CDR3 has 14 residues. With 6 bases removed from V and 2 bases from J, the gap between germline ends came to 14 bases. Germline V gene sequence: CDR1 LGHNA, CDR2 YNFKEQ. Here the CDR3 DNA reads TGTGCCAGCAGACGGACGGGCGGCCCCTACGAGCAGTACTTC. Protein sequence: CASRRTGGPYEQYF.

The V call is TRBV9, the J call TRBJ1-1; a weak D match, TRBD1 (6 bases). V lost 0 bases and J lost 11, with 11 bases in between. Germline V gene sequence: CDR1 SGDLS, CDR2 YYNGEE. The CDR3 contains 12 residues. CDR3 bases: TGTGCCAGCAGCGTAGCTCGGGGGCCGGCTTTCTTT. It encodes CASSVARGPAFF.

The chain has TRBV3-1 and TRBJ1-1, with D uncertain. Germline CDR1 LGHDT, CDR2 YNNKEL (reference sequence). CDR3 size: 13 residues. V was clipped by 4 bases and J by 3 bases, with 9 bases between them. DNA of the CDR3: TGTGCCAGCAGCCTAACAGCCGACACTGAAGCTTTCTTT. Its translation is CASSLTADTEAFF.

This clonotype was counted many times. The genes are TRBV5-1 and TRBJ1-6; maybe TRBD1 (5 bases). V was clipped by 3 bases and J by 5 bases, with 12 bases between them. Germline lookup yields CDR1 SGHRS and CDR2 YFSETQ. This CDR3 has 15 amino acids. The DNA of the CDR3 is TGCGCCAGCAGCTCAATTTGGGGGGATAATTCACCCCTCCACTTT. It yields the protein CASSSIWGDNSPLHF. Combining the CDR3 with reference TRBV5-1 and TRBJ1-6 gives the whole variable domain KAGVTQTPRYLIKTRGQQVTLSCSPISGHRSVSWYQQTPGQGLQFLFEYFSETQRNKGNFPGRFSGRQFSNSRSEMNVSTLELGDSALYLCASSSIWGDNSPLHFGNGTRLTVT.

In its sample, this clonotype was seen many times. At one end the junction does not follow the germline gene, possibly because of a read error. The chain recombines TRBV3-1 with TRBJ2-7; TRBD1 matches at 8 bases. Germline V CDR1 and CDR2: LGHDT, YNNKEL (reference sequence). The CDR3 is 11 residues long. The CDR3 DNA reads TGTGCCAGCAGTCAAGGGGACAGGAAGTACTTC. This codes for CASSQGDRKYF.

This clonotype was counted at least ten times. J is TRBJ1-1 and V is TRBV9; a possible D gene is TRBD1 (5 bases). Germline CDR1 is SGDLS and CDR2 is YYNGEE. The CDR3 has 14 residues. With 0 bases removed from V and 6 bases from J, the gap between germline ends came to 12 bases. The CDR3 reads CASSVEPVGAEAFF. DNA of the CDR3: TGTGCCAGCAGCGTAGAGCCAGTGGGGGCTGAAGCTTTCTTT.

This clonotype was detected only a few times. CDR3 sequence reads: CASSSDTSTDTQYF. CDR3 nucleotide sequence: TGTGCCAGCAGCTCGGACACTAGCACAGATACGCAGTATTTT. The gene calls are TRBV7-9 and TRBJ2-3; D perhaps matches TRBD1 (5 bases). Germline CDR1 reads SEHNR; CDR2 reads FQNEAQ (reference sequence). The CDR3 contains 14 residues. Trimming pared 4 bases from V and 0 bases from J, leaving 8 bases between.

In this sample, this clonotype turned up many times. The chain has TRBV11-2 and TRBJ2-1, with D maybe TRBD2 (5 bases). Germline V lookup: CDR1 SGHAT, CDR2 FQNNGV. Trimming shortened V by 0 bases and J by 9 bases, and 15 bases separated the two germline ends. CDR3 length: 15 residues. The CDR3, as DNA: TGTGCCAGCAGCTTAGATGGAGGAGTTGCCGGTGAGCAGTTCTTC. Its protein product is CASSLDGGVAGEQFF.

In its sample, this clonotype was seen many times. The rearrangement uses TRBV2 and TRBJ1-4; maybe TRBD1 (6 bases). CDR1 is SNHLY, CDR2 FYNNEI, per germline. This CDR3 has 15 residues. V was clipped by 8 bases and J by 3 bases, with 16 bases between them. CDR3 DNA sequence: TGTGCCAGCCGGATTCGGGCAGGGGCTAATGAAAAACTGTTTTTT. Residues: CASRIRAGANEKLFF.

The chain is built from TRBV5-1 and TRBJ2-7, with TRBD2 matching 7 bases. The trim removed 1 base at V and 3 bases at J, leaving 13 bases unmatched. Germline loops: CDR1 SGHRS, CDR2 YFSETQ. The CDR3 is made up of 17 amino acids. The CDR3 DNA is TGCGCCAGCAGCTTGAATTTGGGCGGGGGTCAGCTCTACGAGCAGTACTTC. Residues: CASSLNLGGGQLYEQYF.

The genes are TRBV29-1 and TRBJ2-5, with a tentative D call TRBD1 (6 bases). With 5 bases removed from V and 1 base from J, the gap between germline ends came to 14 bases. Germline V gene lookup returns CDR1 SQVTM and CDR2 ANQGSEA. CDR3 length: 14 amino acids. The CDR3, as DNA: TGCAGCGTTCGACGGGACACAAGCCAAGAGACCCAGTACTTC. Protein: CSVRRDTSQETQYF.

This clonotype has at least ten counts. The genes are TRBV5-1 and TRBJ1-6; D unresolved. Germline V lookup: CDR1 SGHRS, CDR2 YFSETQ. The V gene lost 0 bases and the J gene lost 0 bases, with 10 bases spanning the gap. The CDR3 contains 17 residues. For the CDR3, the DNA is TGCGCCAGCAGCTTGGCTCCACGGAGCTCCTATAATTCACCCCTCCACTTT. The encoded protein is CASSLAPRSSYNSPLHF.